This T cell receptor (beta chain) comes out of a study of cytomegalovirus exposure and HLA in healthy donors. The germline V gene has CDR1 SNHLY and CDR2 FYNNEI. With V trimmed by 6 bases and J by 10 bases, 11 bases remained unmatched. The CDR3 has 13 residues. The primer mix had 60 Vbeta and 13 Jbeta primers. Data came from immunoSEQ multiplex PCR; TCRdb stores just in-frame clones and leaves some out. This table holds around 120,000 clones, roughly 69% found once. This clone was detected a few times. The source is a man aged 50-60 years in good health and CMV-seropositive. The source material was PBMCs. This chain connects TRBV2 to TRBJ2-7; 8 nucleotides line up with TRBD2. CDR3 in amino acids: CASRTGTRGVQYF. CDR3 in DNA: TGTGCCAGCAGGACCGGGACTAGGGGGGTTCAGTACTTC.